This is a list of T cell receptor beta chains from one sample in a study of T cells in localized non-small cell lung cancer. Profiling relied on immunoSEQ multiplex PCR, and the TCRdb table lists in-frame clones only, not all of them. The data show fewer than 90,000 clones, with almost 85% seen just once and approximately 3% held by the top ten. Here the sequenced sample was peripheral blood, taken before any cancer treatment. The receptors come from a man aged 40 to 75 with stage I lung adenocarcinoma. The CDR3 runs from the conserved cysteine through the conserved F or W. The D gene is left open where the match is weak. Some rows mark clone size as missing; the rest say once, few, many or name a class of expanded clone.

CDR3nt,CDR3aa,j_gene,v_gene,abundance,d_gene
TGTGCCAGCTCCGGGACAGTCAATCAGCCCCAGCATTTT,CASSGTVNQPQHF,TRBJ1-5,TRBV18,.,TRBD1
TGTGCCAGTAAGACAGGGGGACATGAAAAACTGTTTTTT,CASKTGGHEKLFF,TRBJ1-4,TRBV2,medium-sized,TRBD1
TGTGCCAGCAGCTCCCCCCGACAGGGTGGGCAAAACATTCAGTACTTC,CASSSPRQGGQNIQYF,TRBJ2-4,TRBV27,.,TRBD1
TGTGCCAGCAGCCCTTCTGCCAGCACAGATACGCAGTATTTT,CASSPSASTDTQYF,TRBJ2-3,TRBV5-8,.,.
TGCAGCGCTGGCCAGGGGGCCACCGGGGAGCTGTTTTTT,CSAGQGATGELFF,TRBJ2-2,TRBV29-1,.,TRBD1
TGTGCCAGCAGAAGGACAGGGGTGGGGCAGCCCCAGCATTTT,CASRRTGVGQPQHF,TRBJ1-5,TRBV2,medium-sized,TRBD1
TGTGCCAGCAGTTACCTCCTCTATGAGGGCACTGAAGCTTTCTTT,CASSYLLYEGTEAFF,TRBJ1-1,TRBV6-6,.,.
TGTGCCAGCAGCCATGGGACTAGCGGGATCAATGAGCAGTTCTTC,CASSHGTSGINEQFF,TRBJ2-1,TRBV7-6,.,TRBD2
TGCGCCAGCAGCCAAGTTTTCGGGGAAGGCTACACCTTC,CASSQVFGEGYTF,TRBJ1-2,TRBV4-1,.,.
TGTGCCAGCCGGGAGGGCTCTAGGGAGACCCAGTACTTC,CASREGSRETQYF,TRBJ2-5,TRBV6-6,.,TRBD2
TGCGCCAGCAGCTTCCAAGCGGGGGAATTACCAGATACGCAGTATTTT,CASSFQAGELPDTQYF,TRBJ2-3,TRBV4-3,.,TRBD2
TGTGCCAGCAGCTTAGGTCCGCTTAGCATTAATGAGCAGTTCTTC,CASSLGPLSINEQFF,TRBJ2-1,TRBV7-3,few,.
TGTGCCAGCTCACATCCGGGCGGCGGGAGTTACGAGCAGTACTTC,CASSHPGGGSYEQYF,TRBJ2-7,TRBV18,.,TRBD2
TGTGCCAGCAGTGAATCAGGTACTAACTATGGCTACACCTTC,CASSESGTNYGYTF,TRBJ1-2,TRBV6-1,.,.
TGTGCCAGCAGCTTGAACTTGGCCAAAAACATTCAGTACTTC,CASSLNLAKNIQYF,TRBJ2-4,TRBV5-4,.,.
TGCGCCAGCAGCCAGGGGGGGTTGGGGCACTACGAGCAGTACTTC,CASSQGGLGHYEQYF,TRBJ2-7,TRBV4-1,.,TRBD2
TGCAGCGTTGAAGGGCCCCTAGATGGCACAGATACGCAGTATTTT,CSVEGPLDGTDTQYF,TRBJ2-3,TRBV29-1,.,.
TGTGCCTGGCTTCCGGGACTAGCGGGAGTTAAGGCCAAAAACATTCAGTACTTC,CAWLPGLAGVKAKNIQYF,TRBJ2-4,TRBV30,.,TRBD2
TGTGCCAGCAAAGCAGGGGGCTCCTACAATGAGCAGTTCTTC,CASKAGGSYNEQFF,TRBJ2-1,TRBV6-1,.,TRBD1
TGCGCCAGCAGCCCACAGGGGAGGAAAGCGAACACTGAAGCTTTCTTT,CASSPQGRKANTEAFF,TRBJ1-1,TRBV5-1,.,TRBD1
TGTGCCAGCAGCCGCGGGACAGGGGAAGCTAACTATGGCTACACCTTC,CASSRGTGEANYGYTF,TRBJ1-2,TRBV27,.,TRBD1
TGTGCCAGCAGCAACGGACAGGGAAACTACAAAAACATTCAGTACTTC,CASSNGQGNYKNIQYF,TRBJ2-4,TRBV6-6,.,TRBD1
TGTGCCAGCTCAGCCGACAGGAACACTGAAGCTTTCTTT,CASSADRNTEAFF,TRBJ1-1,TRBV18,few,.
TGTGCCTGGAGTCACCCTCGGACAGCAGAATCTAACTATGGCTACACCTTC,CAWSHPRTAESNYGYTF,TRBJ1-2,TRBV30,.,.
TGTGCCAGCAGCTCGAGGCCCATAACCGGGGAGCTGTTTTTT,CASSSRPITGELFF,TRBJ2-2,TRBV7-3,.,.
TGTGCCAGCTCACCAAGCGGGAGGGAAGAGACCCAGTACTTC,CASSPSGREETQYF,TRBJ2-5,TRBV18,.,TRBD2
TGTGCCAGCTCACTGACTGCCCAAGAGATCCCTGAAGCTTTCTTT,CASSLTAQEIPEAFF,TRBJ1-1,TRBV18,few,.
TGCGCCAGCAGCAAGGGGACGGATGAGAACACCGGGGAGCTGTTTTTT,CASSKGTDENTGELFF,TRBJ2-2,TRBV5-1,.,.
TGTGCCATCAGTGCACCAAGGACAGGGCTGGACACCGGGGAGCTGTTTTTT,CAISAPRTGLDTGELFF,TRBJ2-2,TRBV10-3,.,TRBD1
TGTGCCAGCAAAACAGGGGACCAGAGCAATCAGCCCCAGCATTTT,CASKTGDQSNQPQHF,TRBJ1-5,TRBV28,.,TRBD1
TGTGCCAGCAGCTTAGTGGTCCTCTCCGGGGAGCTGTTTTTT,CASSLVVLSGELFF,TRBJ2-2,TRBV7-2,.,.
TGTGCCAGCAGCCTCCCGGGACAGGGGAGGCACCTAGCCAAAAACATTCAGTACTTC,CASSLPGQGRHLAKNIQYF,TRBJ2-4,TRBV7-3,.,TRBD1
TGTGCCAGCAGCCAGCCCGGCGGCACTGAAGCTTTCTTT,CASSQPGGTEAFF,TRBJ1-1,TRBV7-3,.,.
TGTGCCTGGAGTGCTGGGATGGGATCCTACGAGCAGTACTTC,CAWSAGMGSYEQYF,TRBJ2-7,TRBV30,once,.
TGTGCCAGCAGCTTAGGTCCCGAGCGGGGGGGAGAGCAGTACTTC,CASSLGPERGGEQYF,TRBJ2-7,TRBV7-2,.,TRBD2
TGTGCCAGCAGTACCCAATCCGGTTCGAACACTGAAGCTTTCTTT,CASSTQSGSNTEAFF,TRBJ1-1,TRBV2,.,.
TGTGCCAGCAGCTTATATCCGGGAACGGCAGATACGCAGTATTTT,CASSLYPGTADTQYF,TRBJ2-3,TRBV11-2,once,.
TGCAGCGGTATTGTGGGACTCCCTGTCCCCAATGAGCAGTTCTTC,CSGIVGLPVPNEQFF,TRBJ2-1,TRBV29-1,.,.
TGTGCCGTCGAAACAGGGAATCGGACAGATACGCAGTATTTT,CAVETGNRTDTQYF,TRBJ2-3,TRBV7-3,.,.
TGTGCCAGCAGCTTGGGACTAGCGGGGACACGGCAAGAGACCCAGTACTTC,CASSLGLAGTRQETQYF,TRBJ2-5,TRBV7-8,.,TRBD2
TGTGCCAGTAGTATACGAGGGTCTGGGGCCAACGTCCTGACTTTC,CASSIRGSGANVLTF,TRBJ2-6,TRBV19,.,.
TGTGCCAGCAGCGAACAGGGGGTGGGTGAAGCTTTCTTT,CASSEQGVGEAFF,TRBJ1-1,TRBV7-9,.,TRBD1